A selection of T cell receptor beta chains follows, all from one sample in a study of T cell repertoires in cytomegalovirus infection. Each CDR3 protein gets one entry after TCRdb re-called the reads with MiXCR. The sample holds hundreds of thousands of distinct CDR3 sequences; less than 40% are singletons and the top ten take under 3.5%. Input material: PBMCs. All receptors derive from a human donor in good health (CMV status not recorded). Some clones in this sample may be carry-over from other donors' samples. Both conserved end residues are part of each CDR3. D genes are given only for firm matches. Clone size appears in some rows only: once, few, many, or a class for an expanded clone.

CDR3nt: TGTGCCAGCAGCCATACCAAGGGGACAGCGGACACTGAAGCTTTCTTT
CDR3aa: CASSHTKGTADTEAFF
abundance: few
d_gene: TRBD1
v_gene: TRBV5-4
j_gene: TRBJ1-1

CDR3nt: TGCGCCAGCAGCTTGTTCGGGGATCCCTACTATGGCTACACCTTC
CDR3aa: CASSLFGDPYYGYTF
abundance: NA
d_gene: NA
v_gene: TRBV5-1
j_gene: TRBJ1-2

CDR3nt: TGTGCCAGCAGCCCCGGGACTAGCGGGGTCTACGAGCAGTACTTC
CDR3aa: CASSPGTSGVYEQYF
abundance: many
d_gene: TRBD2
v_gene: TRBV7-2
j_gene: TRBJ2-7

CDR3nt: TGTGCCAGCAGTCACCTACCCCCGCCCTTGGGACAAGAGACCCAGTACTTC
CDR3aa: CASSHLPPPLGQETQYF
abundance: NA
d_gene: NA
v_gene: TRBV6-5
j_gene: TRBJ2-5

CDR3nt: TGTGCCAGCAGTTACGGGGGGGCGAGTGAAAAACTGTTTTTT
CDR3aa: CASSYGGASEKLFF
abundance: once
d_gene: NA
v_gene: TRBV6-6
j_gene: TRBJ1-4

CDR3nt: TGCAGTGCGGGAGGGACATTTGGTGGCTACACCTTC
CDR3aa: CSAGGTFGGYTF
abundance: NA
d_gene: NA
v_gene: TRBV20-1
j_gene: TRBJ1-2

CDR3nt: TGTGCCAGTGTTACACCGGGACGTCCAGCTAACTATGGCTACACCTTC
CDR3aa: CASVTPGRPANYGYTF
abundance: NA
d_gene: NA
v_gene: TRBV19
j_gene: TRBJ1-2

CDR3nt: TGCAGTGCTAGAGGGCCCCTCTCCTACGAGCAGTACTTC
CDR3aa: CSARGPLSYEQYF
abundance: NA
d_gene: NA
v_gene: TRBV20-1
j_gene: TRBJ2-7

CDR3nt: TGTGCCAGTAGTATTACGGACGCACATACGCAGTATTTT
CDR3aa: CASSITDAHTQYF
abundance: NA
d_gene: NA
v_gene: TRBV19
j_gene: TRBJ2-3

CDR3nt: TGTGCCAGCAGCTTGTATGCGGGCTTCGGTTCACCCCTCCACTTT
CDR3aa: CASSLYAGFGSPLHF
abundance: NA
d_gene: NA
v_gene: TRBV7-3
j_gene: TRBJ1-6

CDR3nt: TGCGCCAGCAGCCCCTCTGGTAGGGCCTCTGGAAACACCATATATTTT
CDR3aa: CASSPSGRASGNTIYF
abundance: NA
d_gene: NA
v_gene: TRBV5-1
j_gene: TRBJ1-3

CDR3nt: TGTGCCAGCAGTGACCGACAGGCGCTAGGCTATCAGCCCCAGCATTTT
CDR3aa: CASSDRQALGYQPQHF
abundance: NA
d_gene: NA
v_gene: TRBV6-1
j_gene: TRBJ1-5

CDR3nt: TGTGCCAGCAGCTTAGCAGGGCGACTTAATGAAAAACTGTTTTTT
CDR3aa: CASSLAGRLNEKLFF
abundance: many
d_gene: NA
v_gene: TRBV7-2
j_gene: TRBJ1-4

CDR3nt: TGTGCCAGTAACCCCCCGGGGATGGACCACGAGCAGTACTTC
CDR3aa: CASNPPGMDHEQYF
abundance: NA
d_gene: NA
v_gene: TRBV19
j_gene: TRBJ2-7

CDR3nt: TGTGCCAGCGACAGAGGCGGGGGCGCGAATGGCTACACCTTC
CDR3aa: CASDRGGGANGYTF
abundance: NA
d_gene: NA
v_gene: TRBV28
j_gene: TRBJ1-2

CDR3nt: TGTGCCAGCAGTTTAGGAAGGCGGGGGAGCTCCTACGAGCAGTACTTC
CDR3aa: CASSLGRRGSSYEQYF
abundance: NA
d_gene: TRBD2
v_gene: TRBV28
j_gene: TRBJ2-7

CDR3nt: TGCGCCAGCAGCCAAGATCTAGATACCCCCTACGAGCAGTACTTC
CDR3aa: CASSQDLDTPYEQYF
abundance: few
d_gene: NA
v_gene: TRBV4-1
j_gene: TRBJ2-7

CDR3nt: TGTGCCACCAGTGAATCCCGGGGTAGCGGGCATGAGCAGTTCTTC
CDR3aa: CATSESRGSGHEQFF
abundance: few
d_gene: TRBD2
v_gene: TRBV24-1
j_gene: TRBJ2-1

CDR3nt: TGTGCCAGCAGGGAAACAGGGGCCTATAATTCACCCCTCCACTTT
CDR3aa: CASRETGAYNSPLHF
abundance: few
d_gene: TRBD1
v_gene: TRBV28
j_gene: TRBJ1-6

CDR3nt: TGTGCCAGCTCCCCCTCAGGACTGCAGCAGTACTTC
CDR3aa: CASSPSGLQQYF
abundance: few
d_gene: NA
v_gene: TRBV27
j_gene: TRBJ2-7

CDR3nt: TGCAGTGCCGAGGGTTCCGGGGCAAACACTGAAGCTTTCTTT
CDR3aa: CSAEGSGANTEAFF
abundance: NA
d_gene: NA
v_gene: TRBV20-1
j_gene: TRBJ1-1

CDR3nt: TGTGCCAGCAGCCCCGGACAGCCTTCAACCAATGAGCAGTTCTTC
CDR3aa: CASSPGQPSTNEQFF
abundance: NA
d_gene: NA
v_gene: TRBV7-9
j_gene: TRBJ2-1

CDR3nt: TGTGCCAGCAGTCCCGGGATCAGGGCCCAACGACCCCAGCATTTT
CDR3aa: CASSPGIRAQRPQHF
abundance: NA
d_gene: NA
v_gene: TRBV27
j_gene: TRBJ1-5

CDR3nt: TGTGCCAGCAGTAGGGACAGTCGCTCCTATAATTCACCCCTCCACTTT
CDR3aa: CASSRDSRSYNSPLHF
abundance: few
d_gene: TRBD1
v_gene: TRBV6-5
j_gene: TRBJ1-6

CDR3nt: TGCAGTGCTAGAGACCGACACAGGCTAGCGGGGCTTTTT
CDR3aa: CSARDRHRLAGLF
abundance: few
d_gene: TRBD2
v_gene: TRBV20-1
j_gene: TRBJ2-3

CDR3nt: TGTGCCAGCAGTCCCAGCGGGAAACGCTACGAGCAGTACTTC
CDR3aa: CASSPSGKRYEQYF
abundance: NA
d_gene: TRBD2
v_gene: TRBV5-4
j_gene: TRBJ2-7

CDR3nt: TGTGCCAGCAGCGGGGGCCGGACTAGCGGGGTATCGGGCACAGATACGCAGTATTTT
CDR3aa: CASSGGRTSGVSGTDTQYF
abundance: NA
d_gene: TRBD2
v_gene: TRBV2
j_gene: TRBJ2-3

CDR3nt: TGTGCCAGCAGTGGGGCCGGTCCGGGGGCCGGCAATCAGCCCCAGCATTTT
CDR3aa: CASSGAGPGAGNQPQHF
abundance: few
d_gene: NA
v_gene: TRBV12-3/TRBV12-4
j_gene: TRBJ1-5

CDR3nt: TGCGCCAGCAGCCAAGACCGCTCCTCGGTGAGCACAGATACGCAGTATTTT
CDR3aa: CASSQDRSSVSTDTQYF
abundance: few
d_gene: NA
v_gene: TRBV4-1
j_gene: TRBJ2-3

CDR3nt: TGTGCCAGCAGCCCCGCCCTGGGGGGCAATCAGCCCCAGCATTTT
CDR3aa: CASSPALGGNQPQHF
abundance: many
d_gene: NA
v_gene: TRBV28
j_gene: TRBJ1-5

CDR3nt: TGTGCCAGCAGCCAAAGAAACAGGGTGACGTTCTTC
CDR3aa: CASSQRNRVTFF
abundance: NA
d_gene: NA
v_gene: TRBV3-1
j_gene: TRBJ2-1

CDR3nt: TGTGCCAGCAGCCAAGAGGGGGGCGGGAGAGAAGAGACCCAGTACTTC
CDR3aa: CASSQEGGGREETQYF
abundance: NA
d_gene: NA
v_gene: TRBV4-2
j_gene: TRBJ2-5

CDR3nt: TGTGCTAGTGGCTCAATCGAAGGACGGGGCACCGGGGAGCTGTTTTTT
CDR3aa: CASGSIEGRGTGELFF
abundance: NA
d_gene: NA
v_gene: TRBV12-5
j_gene: TRBJ2-2

CDR3nt: TGTGCCAGCAGCTTCTCGGGGTCTGTAGCGGGAGGGGGCTCCTACAATGAGAAGTTCTTC
CDR3aa: CASSFSGSVAGGGSYNEKFF
abundance: NA
d_gene: TRBD2
v_gene: TRBV7-2
j_gene: TRBJ2-1

CDR3nt: TGTGCCAGCAGCTCGAGGGTAGCGGGTGGAAATGAGCAGTTCTTC
CDR3aa: CASSSRVAGGNEQFF
abundance: NA
d_gene: TRBD2
v_gene: TRBV11-2
j_gene: TRBJ2-1

CDR3nt: TGCAGTGCGTTGAAAGCCGAGAGGGGCTCCTACAATGAGCAGTTCTTC
CDR3aa: CSALKAERGSYNEQFF
abundance: few
d_gene: NA
v_gene: TRBV20-1
j_gene: TRBJ2-1